This T cell receptor beta chain was documented in a study of CD8 T cells in ankylosing spondylitis. This clonotype was seen ten or more times. The target antigen is unknown. Study findings and constraints: Within ankylosing spondylitis blood, a TCR beta motif made up of eight or nine highly homologous variants appeared to be characteristic. Earlier studies detected some motif variants in reactive arthritis synovial fluid and blood. The disease-linked clones had a CD8+ phenotype and low blood frequencies. From matched ankylosing spondylitis synovial fluid, disease-linked clones were reportedly recovered at significantly enriched levels.

TCRdb reanalysed the 5' RACE reads using MiXCR and keeps one entry per CDR3 protein. The sample has roughly 490,000 distinct CDR3 sequences, less than 6% seen once. The CDR3 sequence is 16 residues long. CDR1 and CDR2 (germline): WNHNN, SYGVQD (reference sequence). Trimming took off 2 bases at V and 1 base at J, with 11 bases between the two ends. The receptor comes from a male donor with ankylosing spondylitis. The chain carries TRBV10-1 and TRBJ2-2; a possible D gene is TRBD2 (6 bases). Sequencing was done on a sample of blood, either unsorted or a sorted T cell fraction (not recorded which). CDR3 coding DNA: TGCGCCAGCAGTGAGGGGTTAGCGGTGAACACCGGGGAGCTGTTTTTT. Encoded protein: CASSEGLAVNTGELFF.